The 7 T cell receptor beta chains below all came from one sample that was sequenced in a study of shared clonotypes between healthy human individuals. Profiling relied on immunoSEQ multiplex PCR, and the TCRdb table lists in-frame clones only, not all of them. The repertoire holds over 2 million clones, with 85% to 95% as singletons. Sequencing was carried out using naive CD4+ T cells sorted from blood. Subset of the sample: CD45RA+ positively selected. These receptors were collected from a man between 18 and 35 years old in good health.

This clone was seen a few times. The same CDR3 arises from other DNA sequences in this sample as well. The chain has TRBV29-1 and TRBJ2-3; the D is unclear. CDR1 SQVTM and CDR2 ANQGSEA come from the germline V gene. Trimming removed 3 bases at V and 3 bases at J, with 7 bases between. The CDR3 consists of 12 residues. The CDR3 bases are TGCAGCGTTGATGTGGGAACAGATACGCAGTATTTT. Translating gives CSVDVGTDTQYF.

The chain's CDR3 is CASSLGQSNSPLHF. CDR3 nucleotides: TGTGCCAGCAGCTTAGGACAGAGCAATTCACCCCTCCACTTT. This chain connects TRBV7-9 to TRBJ1-6, with D maybe TRBD1 (5 bases). Trimming left V 1 base short and J 7 bases short, with 8 bases between. Per the germline V gene, CDR1 is SEHNR and CDR2 is FQNEAQ (reference sequence). This CDR3 spans 14 amino acids.

The V gene is TRBV4-3, the J gene TRBJ2-7, with 7 nucleotides matching TRBD2. The CDR3 loop spans 17 amino acids. Trimming removed 1 base from V and 0 bases from J; junction bases left unmatched: 9. Germline lookup yields CDR1 LGHNA and CDR2 YSLEER. DNA for the CDR3: TGCGCCAGCAGCCAAGGTGGGACTATAATGAGCTCCTACGAGCAGTACTTC. It is translated as CASSQGGTIMSSYEQYF.

CDR3 residues: CAISEKSPYEQYF. The DNA of the CDR3 is TGTGCCATCAGTGAAAAATCTCCCTACGAGCAGTACTTC. The chain links TRBV10-3 to TRBJ2-7; D unresolved. The CDR3 is 13 residues long. V dropped 3 bases and J dropped 2 bases, with 8 bases sitting between them. Germline V lookup: CDR1 ENHRY, CDR2 SYGVKD.

The rearrangement uses TRBV2 and TRBJ1-4; D gene uncertain. V lost 4 bases and J 4 bases, leaving 7 bases between the germline ends. This CDR3 comprises 13 residues. Per germline, CDR1 SNHLY and CDR2 FYNNEI. This CDR3 reads CASSVILNEKLFF. The CDR3 DNA sequence: TGTGCCAGCAGTGTTATCCTTAATGAAAAACTGTTTTTT.

The chain has TRBV29-1 and TRBJ1-1, with D maybe TRBD1 (5 bases). This CDR3 has 12 amino acids. The V and J ends lost 6 bases and 3 bases respectively, with 11 bases between them. The germline V gene encodes CDR1 SQVTM and CDR2 ANQGSEA. The CDR3 reads CSVRGWDTEAFF. The CDR3 nucleotides are TGCAGCGTCCGGGGGTGGGACACTGAAGCTTTCTTT.

The V and J genes are TRBV19 and TRBJ1-4; D perhaps matches TRBD1 (5 bases). Germline V gives CDR1 LNHDA, CDR2 SQIVND (reference sequence). This CDR3 has 12 residues. V gave up 8 bases and J gave up 5 bases, with 9 bases separating them. The CDR3 region is CASRDRNEKLFF. CDR3 DNA: TGTGCCAGTCGAGACAGAAATGAAAAACTGTTTTTT.